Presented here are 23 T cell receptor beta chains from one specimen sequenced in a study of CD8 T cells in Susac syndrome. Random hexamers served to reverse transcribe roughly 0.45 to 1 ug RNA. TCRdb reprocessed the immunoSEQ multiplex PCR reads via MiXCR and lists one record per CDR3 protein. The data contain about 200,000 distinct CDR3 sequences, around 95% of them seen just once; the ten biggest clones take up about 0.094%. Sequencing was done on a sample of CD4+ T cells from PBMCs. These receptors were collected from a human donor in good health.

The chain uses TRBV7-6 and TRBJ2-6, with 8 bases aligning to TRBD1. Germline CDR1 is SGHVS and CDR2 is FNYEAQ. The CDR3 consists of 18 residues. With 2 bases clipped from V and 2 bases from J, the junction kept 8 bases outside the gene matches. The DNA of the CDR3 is TGTGCCAGCAGCTTACACGGCAGGGGGCAACCTGGGGCCAACGTCCTGACTTTC. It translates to CASSLHGRGQPGANVLTF. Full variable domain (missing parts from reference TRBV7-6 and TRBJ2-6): GAGVSQSPRYKVTKRGQDVALRCDPISGHVSLYWYRQALGQGPEFLTYFNYEAQQDKSGLPNDRFSAERPEGSISTLTIQRTEQRDSAMYRCASSLHGRGQPGANVLTFGAGSRLTVL.

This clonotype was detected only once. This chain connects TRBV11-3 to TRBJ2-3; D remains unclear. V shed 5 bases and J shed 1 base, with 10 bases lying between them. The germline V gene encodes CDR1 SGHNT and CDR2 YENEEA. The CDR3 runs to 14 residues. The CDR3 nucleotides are TGTGCCAGCAGCCCTGCAAGGGGCACAGATACGCAGTATTTT. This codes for CASSPARGTDTQYF.

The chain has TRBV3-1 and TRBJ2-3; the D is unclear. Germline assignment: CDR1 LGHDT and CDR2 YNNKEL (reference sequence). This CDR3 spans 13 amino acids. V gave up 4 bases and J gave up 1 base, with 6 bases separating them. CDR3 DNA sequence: TGTGCCAGCAGCCTGTTTGGCACAGATACGCAGTATTTT. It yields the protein CASSLFGTDTQYF.

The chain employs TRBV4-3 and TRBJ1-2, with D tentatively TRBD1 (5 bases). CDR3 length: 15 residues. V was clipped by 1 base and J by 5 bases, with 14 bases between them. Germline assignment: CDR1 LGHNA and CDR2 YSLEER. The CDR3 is CASSQVQGVGYGYTF. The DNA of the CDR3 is TGCGCCAGCAGCCAAGTTCAGGGTGTGGGTTATGGCTACACCTTC.

Here the CDR3 DNA reads TGTGCCAGCAAGAGGGGGCAGGGTGAGCAGTTCTTC. Its translation: CASKRGQGEQFF. The chain uses TRBV25-1 and TRBJ2-1, with 7 bases fitting TRBD1. The V gene's germline CDR1 is MGHDK and CDR2 SYGVNS. The junction had 6 bases not matched to a gene; V was cut back by 7 bases and J by 9 bases. The CDR3 covers 12 residues.

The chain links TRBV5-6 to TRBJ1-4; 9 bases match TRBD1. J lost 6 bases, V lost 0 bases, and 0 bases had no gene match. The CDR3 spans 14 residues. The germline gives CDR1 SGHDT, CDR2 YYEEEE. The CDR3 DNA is TGTGCCAGCAGCTTGGGGGACAGGGATGAAAAACTGTTTTTT. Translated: CASSLGDRDEKLFF.

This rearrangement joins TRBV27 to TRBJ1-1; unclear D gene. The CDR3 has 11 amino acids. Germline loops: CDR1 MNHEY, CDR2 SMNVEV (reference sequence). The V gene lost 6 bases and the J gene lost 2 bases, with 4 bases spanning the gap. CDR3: CASRFNTEAFF. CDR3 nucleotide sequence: TGTGCCAGCAGATTCAACACTGAAGCTTTCTTT.

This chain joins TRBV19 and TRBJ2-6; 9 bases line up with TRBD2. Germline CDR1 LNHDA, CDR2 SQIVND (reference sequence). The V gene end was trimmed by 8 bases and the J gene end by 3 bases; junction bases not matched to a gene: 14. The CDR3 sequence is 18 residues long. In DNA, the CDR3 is TGTGCCAGTGGGTACAGAGGACTAGCGTTGGGTGGGGCCAACGTCCTGACTTTC. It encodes CASGYRGLALGGANVLTF.

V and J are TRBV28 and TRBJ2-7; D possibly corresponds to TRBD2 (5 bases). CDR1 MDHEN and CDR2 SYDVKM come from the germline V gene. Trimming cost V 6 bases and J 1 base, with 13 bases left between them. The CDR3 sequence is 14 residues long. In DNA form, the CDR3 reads TGTGCCAGCAGCCCAACTAGTTTGTCCTACGAGCAGTACGTC. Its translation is CASSPTSLSYEQYV.

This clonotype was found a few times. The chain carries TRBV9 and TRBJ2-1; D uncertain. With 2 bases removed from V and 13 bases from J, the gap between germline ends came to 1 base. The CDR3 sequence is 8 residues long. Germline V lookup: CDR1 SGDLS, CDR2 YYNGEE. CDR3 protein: CASSVQFF. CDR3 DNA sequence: TGTGCCAGCAGCGTTCAGTTCTTC.

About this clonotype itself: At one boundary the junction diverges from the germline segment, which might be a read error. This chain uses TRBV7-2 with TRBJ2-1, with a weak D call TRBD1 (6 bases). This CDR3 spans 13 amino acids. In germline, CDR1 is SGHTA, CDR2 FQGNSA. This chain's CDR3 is CASSASRQVDESF. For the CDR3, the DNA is TGTGCCAGCAGCGCGAGCAGACAGGTCGACGAATCCTTC.

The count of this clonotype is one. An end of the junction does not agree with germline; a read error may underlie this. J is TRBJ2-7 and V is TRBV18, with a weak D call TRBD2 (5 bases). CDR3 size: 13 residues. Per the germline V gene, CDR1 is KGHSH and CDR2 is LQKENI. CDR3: CASSPSADYGQYF. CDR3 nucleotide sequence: TGTGCCAGCTCACCGTCGGCAGACTACGGGCAGTACTTC.

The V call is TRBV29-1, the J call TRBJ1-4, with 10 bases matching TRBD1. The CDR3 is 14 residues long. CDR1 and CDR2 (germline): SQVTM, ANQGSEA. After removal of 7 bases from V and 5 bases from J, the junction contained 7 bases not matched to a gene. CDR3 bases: TGCAGCGGTGCTCCGGGACAGGGGAATGAAAAACTGTTTTTT. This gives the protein CSGAPGQGNEKLFF. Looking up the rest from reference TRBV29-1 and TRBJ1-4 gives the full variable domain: SAVISQKPSRDICQRGTSLTIQCQVDSQVTMMFWYRQQPGQSLTLIATANQGSEATYESGFVIDKFPISRPNLTFSTLTVSNMSPEDSSIYLCSGAPGQGNEKLFFGSGTQLSVL.

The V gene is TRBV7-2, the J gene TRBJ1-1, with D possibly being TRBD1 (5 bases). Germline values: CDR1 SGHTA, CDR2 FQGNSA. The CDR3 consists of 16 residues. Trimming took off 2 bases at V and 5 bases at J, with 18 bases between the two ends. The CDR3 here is CASSLRPMRGGTEAFF. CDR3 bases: TGTGCCAGCAGCTTACGGCCCATGAGGGGAGGGACTGAAGCTTTCTTT.

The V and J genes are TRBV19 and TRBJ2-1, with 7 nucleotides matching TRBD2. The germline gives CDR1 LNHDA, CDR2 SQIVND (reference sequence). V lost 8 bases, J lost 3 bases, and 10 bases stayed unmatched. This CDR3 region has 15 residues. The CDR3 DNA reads TGTGCCAGTCGACACGTGGGAGGGGTCTACAATGAGCAGTTCTTC. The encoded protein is CASRHVGGVYNEQFF. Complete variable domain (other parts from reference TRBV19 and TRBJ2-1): DGGITQSPKYLFRKEGQNVTLSCEQNLNHDAMYWYRQDPGQGLRLIYYSQIVNDFQKGDIAEGYSVSREKKESFPLTVTSAQKNPTAFYLCASRHVGGVYNEQFFGPGTRLTVL.

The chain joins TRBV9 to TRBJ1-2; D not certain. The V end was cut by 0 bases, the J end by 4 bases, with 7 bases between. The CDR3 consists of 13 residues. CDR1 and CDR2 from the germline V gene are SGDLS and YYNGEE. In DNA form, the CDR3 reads TGTGCCAGCAGCGTAGTCGGAGGCTATGGCTACACCTTC. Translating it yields CASSVVGGYGYTF. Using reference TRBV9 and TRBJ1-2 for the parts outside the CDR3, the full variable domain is DSGVTQTPKHLITATGQRVTLRCSPRSGDLSVYWYQQSLDQGLQFLIQYYNGEERAKGNILERFSAQQFPDLHSELNLSSLELGDSALYFCASSVVGGYGYTFGSGTRLTVV.

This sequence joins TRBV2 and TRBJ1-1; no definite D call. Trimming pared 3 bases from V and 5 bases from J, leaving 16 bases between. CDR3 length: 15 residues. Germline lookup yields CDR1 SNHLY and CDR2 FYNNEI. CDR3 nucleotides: TGTGCCAGCAGTGAGGAGCACCCGGGAAGAACTGAAGCTTTCTTT. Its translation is CASSEEHPGRTEAFF.

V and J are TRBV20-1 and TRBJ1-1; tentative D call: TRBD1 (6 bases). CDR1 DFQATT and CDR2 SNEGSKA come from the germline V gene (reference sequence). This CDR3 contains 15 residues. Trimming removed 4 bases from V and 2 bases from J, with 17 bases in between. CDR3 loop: CSATPVAGANTEAFF. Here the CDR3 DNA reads TGCAGTGCTACCCCGGTGGCAGGGGCCAACACTGAAGCTTTCTTT.

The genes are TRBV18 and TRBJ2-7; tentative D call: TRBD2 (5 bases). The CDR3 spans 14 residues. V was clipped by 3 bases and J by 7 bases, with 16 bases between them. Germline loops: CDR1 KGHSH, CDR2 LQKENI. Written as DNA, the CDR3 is TGTGCCAGCTCACCGAATCCGATGGGGAGTGAGCAGTACGTC. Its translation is CASSPNPMGSEQYV.

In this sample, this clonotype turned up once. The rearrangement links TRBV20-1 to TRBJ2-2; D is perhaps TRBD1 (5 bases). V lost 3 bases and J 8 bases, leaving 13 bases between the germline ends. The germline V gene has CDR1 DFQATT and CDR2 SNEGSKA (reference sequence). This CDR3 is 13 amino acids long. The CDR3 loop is CSASGRGYGELFF. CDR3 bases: TGCAGTGCTAGTGGAAGGGGTTATGGGGAGCTGTTTTTT.

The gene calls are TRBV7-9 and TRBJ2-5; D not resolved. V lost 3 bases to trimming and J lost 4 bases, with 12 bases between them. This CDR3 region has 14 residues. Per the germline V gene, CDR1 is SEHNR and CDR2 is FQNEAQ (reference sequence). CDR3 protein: CASSFGVELETQYF. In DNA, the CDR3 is TGTGCCAGCAGCTTCGGAGTTGAGCTAGAGACCCAGTACTTC.

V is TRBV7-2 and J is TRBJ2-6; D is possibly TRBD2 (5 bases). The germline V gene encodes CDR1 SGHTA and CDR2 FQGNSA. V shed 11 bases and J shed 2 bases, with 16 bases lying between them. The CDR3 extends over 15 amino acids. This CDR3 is CAACPRGTGANVLTF. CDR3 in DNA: TGTGCCGCCTGCCCAAGAGGGACTGGGGCCAACGTCCTGACTTTC.

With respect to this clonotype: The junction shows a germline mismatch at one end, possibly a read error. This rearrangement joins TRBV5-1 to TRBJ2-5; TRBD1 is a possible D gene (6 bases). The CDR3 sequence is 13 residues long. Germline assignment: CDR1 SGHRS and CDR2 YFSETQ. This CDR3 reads CASSLDRQESQYF. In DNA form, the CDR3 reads TGCGCCAGCAGCTTGGACAGACAGGAGAGCCAGTACTTC.